The source of this T cell receptor (beta chain) is a study of cytomegalovirus exposure and HLA in healthy donors. It was with 60 Vbeta and 13 Jbeta primers that the PCR ran. Clones were read by immunoSEQ multiplex PCR, and TCRdb kept only the in-frame ones, dropping some. The table includes some 150,000 clones, about 71% detected once. Study conclusions and caveats: Because they were indistinguishable, some V segments, including TRBV6-2 and TRBV6-3, were excluded.

The J segment lost 7 bases and the V segment lost 6 bases, leaving 7 bases of the junction unmatched. The CDR3 is 13 amino acids. CDR1 and CDR2 (germline): LNHNV, YYDKDF (reference sequence). Details on this clone: The antigen is unknown.

The clonotype was recovered from a woman in her twenties or thirties in good health and CMV-seronegative. Sequencing was done on a sample of PBMCs. The chain couples TRBV15 to TRBJ1-2, with 8 bases fitting TRBD1. CDR3 DNA sequence: TGTGCCACCAGGGGGACAGGAATCAGTGGCTACACCTTC. As protein: CATRGTGISGYTF.